This TCR beta chain was found in a study of T cell changes during pregnancy in multiple sclerosis. TCRdb keeps only in-frame clones here, not all; method: immunoSEQ multiplex PCR. The sample comprises 45,000 to 50,000 clones, 92% of which are singletons, and roughly 0.34% rests with the top ten. This clone was seen once. The CDR3 length is 17 residues. The germline V gene encodes CDR1 LGHNA and CDR2 YSLEER. V shed 0 bases and J shed 0 bases, with 14 bases lying between them. The sample was CD4+ T cells from peripheral blood mononuclear cells, taken in the second trimester of pregnancy. The rearrangement uses TRBV4-3 and TRBJ1-2; unclear D gene. This receptor was identified in a female donor in good health, enrolled as a control in a pregnancy study. This CDR3 is CASSQDGGRRANYGYTF. DNA for the CDR3: TGCGCCAGCAGCCAAGATGGAGGAAGGAGAGCTAACTATGGCTACACCTTC.